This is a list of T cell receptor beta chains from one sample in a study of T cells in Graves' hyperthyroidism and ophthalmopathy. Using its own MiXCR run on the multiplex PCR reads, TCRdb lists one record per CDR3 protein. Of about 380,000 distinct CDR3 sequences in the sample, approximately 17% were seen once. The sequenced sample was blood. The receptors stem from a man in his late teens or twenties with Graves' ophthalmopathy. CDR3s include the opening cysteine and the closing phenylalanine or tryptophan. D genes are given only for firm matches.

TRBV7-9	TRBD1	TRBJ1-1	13	CASSLTGATEAFF
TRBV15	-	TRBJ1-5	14	CATSNDRVDQPQHF
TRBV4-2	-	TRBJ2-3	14	CASSQPLDPGTQYF
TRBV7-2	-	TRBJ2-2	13	CASSSTLTGELFF
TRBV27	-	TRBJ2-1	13	CASSFSPYNEQFF
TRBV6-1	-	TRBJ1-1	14	CASSEINRNTEAFF
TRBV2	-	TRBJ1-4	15	CASKKSGTTNEKLFF
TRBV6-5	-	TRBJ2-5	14	CASSFGRDQETQYF
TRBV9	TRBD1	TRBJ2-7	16	CASSVRGGQGNYEQYF
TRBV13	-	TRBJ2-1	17	CASSLEKSGFSYNEQFF
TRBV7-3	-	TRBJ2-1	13	CASSLGHSNEQFF
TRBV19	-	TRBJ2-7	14	CASSTGTPNHEQYF
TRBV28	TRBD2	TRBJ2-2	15	CASALAGANTGELFF
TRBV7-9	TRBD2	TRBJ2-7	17	CASSRDSSGGRSYEQYF
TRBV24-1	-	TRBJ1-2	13	CATSEGTEYGYTF
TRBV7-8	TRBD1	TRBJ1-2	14	CASSPTGDRYGYTF
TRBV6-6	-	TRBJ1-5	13	CASSYSRSQPQHF
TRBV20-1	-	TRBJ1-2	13	CSAREQWHYGYTF
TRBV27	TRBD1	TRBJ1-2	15	CASSMKTGRDYGYTF
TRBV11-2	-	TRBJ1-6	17	CASSLDQGITYNSPLHF
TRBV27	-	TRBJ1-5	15	CASSPDPYSNQPQHF
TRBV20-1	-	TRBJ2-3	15	CSAREAGHITDTQYF
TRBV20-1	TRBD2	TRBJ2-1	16	CSARDLRSGGAGEQFF
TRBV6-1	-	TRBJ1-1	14	CASSWEGMNTEAFF
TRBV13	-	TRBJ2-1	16	CASRSRGPSSYNEQFF
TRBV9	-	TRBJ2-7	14	CASSASAPSSEQYF
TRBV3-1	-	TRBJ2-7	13	CASSQRNRYEQYF
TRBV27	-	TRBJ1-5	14	CASSLLDSNQPQHF
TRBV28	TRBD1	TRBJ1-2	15	CASSDPGQGRGGYTF
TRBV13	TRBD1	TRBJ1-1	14	CASSTRQGDTEAFF
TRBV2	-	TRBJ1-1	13	CASRTEMNTEAFF
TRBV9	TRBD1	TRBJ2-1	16	CASSAQTGETYNEQFF
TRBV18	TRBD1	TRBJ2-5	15	CASSPSTGESETQYF
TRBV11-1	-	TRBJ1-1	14	CASSLQNPWTEAFF
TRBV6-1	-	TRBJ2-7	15	CASTISQGRGYEQYF
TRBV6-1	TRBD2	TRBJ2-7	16	CASSEWTSGSSYEQYF
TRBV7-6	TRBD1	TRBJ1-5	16	CASSQGQGLSGQPQHF
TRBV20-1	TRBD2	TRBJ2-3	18	CSARDGEGAGGTTDTQYF
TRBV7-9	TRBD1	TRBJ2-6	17	CASSRTGGFSGANVLTF
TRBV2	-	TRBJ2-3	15	CASTVRTPSTDTQYF
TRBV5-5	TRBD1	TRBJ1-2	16	CASSLGGQGFSPGYTF
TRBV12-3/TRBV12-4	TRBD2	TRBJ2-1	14	CASSLRGGHNEQFF
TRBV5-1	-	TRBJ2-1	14	CASSFFPSDTEQFF
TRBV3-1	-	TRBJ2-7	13	CASSQVGDPEQYF
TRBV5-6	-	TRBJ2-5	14	CASSLDPREETQYF
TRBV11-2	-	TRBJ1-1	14	CASSSGTMNTEAFF
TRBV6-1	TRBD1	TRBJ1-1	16	CASLAFSPTGYTEAFF
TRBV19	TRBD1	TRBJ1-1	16	CASSSRRGRGDTEAFF
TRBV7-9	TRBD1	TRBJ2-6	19	CASSPVLGRGRSGANVLTF
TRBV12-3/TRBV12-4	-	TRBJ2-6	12	CATPAGANVLTF
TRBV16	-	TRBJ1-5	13	CASSQDLVQPQHF
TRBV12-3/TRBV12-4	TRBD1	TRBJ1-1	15	CASSLAQGVIAEAFF